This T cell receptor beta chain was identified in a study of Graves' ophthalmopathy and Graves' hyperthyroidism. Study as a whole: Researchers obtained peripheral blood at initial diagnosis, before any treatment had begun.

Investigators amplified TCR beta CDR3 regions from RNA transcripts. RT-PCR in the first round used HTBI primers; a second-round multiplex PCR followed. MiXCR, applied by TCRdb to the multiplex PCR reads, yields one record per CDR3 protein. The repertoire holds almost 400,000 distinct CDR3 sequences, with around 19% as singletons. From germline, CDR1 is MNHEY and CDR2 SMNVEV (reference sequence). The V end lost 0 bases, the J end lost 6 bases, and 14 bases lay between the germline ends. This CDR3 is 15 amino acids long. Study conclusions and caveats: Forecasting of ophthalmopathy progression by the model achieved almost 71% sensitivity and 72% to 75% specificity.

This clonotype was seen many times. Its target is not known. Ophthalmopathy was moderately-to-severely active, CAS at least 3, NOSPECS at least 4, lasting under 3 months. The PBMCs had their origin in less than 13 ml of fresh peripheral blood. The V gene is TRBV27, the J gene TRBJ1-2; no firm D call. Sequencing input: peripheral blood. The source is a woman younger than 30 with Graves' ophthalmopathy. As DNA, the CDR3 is TGTGCCAGCAGTTTATCGGGCCTATTGAGTAATGGCTACACCTTC. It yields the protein CASSLSGLLSNGYTF.